This entry lists 28 T cell receptor beta chains sequenced from one sample in a study of blood T cell repertoires in COVID-19. The method was immunoSEQ multiplex PCR; TCRdb's version includes in-frame clones alone and lacks a portion of them. The table has about 120,000 clones, less than 85% seen once. Sequenced: peripheral blood. These receptors all come from a man aged 25 to 40 with acute or convalescent COVID-19.

The chain recombines TRBV6-4 with TRBJ2-3; perhaps TRBD2 as D (6 bases). The V gene's germline CDR1 is MRHNA and CDR2 SNTAGT. V lost 5 bases, J lost 3 bases, and 15 bases lay in between. This CDR3 spans 15 amino acids. DNA for the CDR3: TGTGCCAGCAGTAGGGACTGGGAGACTACAGATACGCAGTATTTT. Its translation is CASSRDWETTDTQYF.

The CDR3 DNA follows: TGCAGCGTTGCGTACCGGGGGACAGCCTATGAAGCTTTCTTT. Its translation: CSVAYRGTAYEAFF. This chain links TRBV29-1 with TRBJ1-1, with TRBD1 identical over 7 bases. The CDR3 has 14 residues. Trimming cost V 4 bases and J 7 bases; bases outside gene matches: 12. Germline-derived CDR1 and CDR2 are SQVTM and ANQGSEA.

As for this clone: One junction end disagrees with the germline gene, perhaps due to a read error. The chain combines TRBV5-6 with TRBJ1-1; tentatively, D is TRBD1 (6 bases). Germline CDR1 reads SGHDT; CDR2 reads YYEEEE. The CDR3 has 13 amino acids. The CDR3 region has the DNA TGTGCCAGCAGCCCAAAACAGGGATTGAGGTCCCTCTTT. It encodes CASSPKQGLRSLF.

V usage is TRBV5-4 and J usage is TRBJ2-3; 8 bases line up with TRBD1. After removal of 2 bases from V and 2 bases from J, the junction contained 10 bases not matched to a gene. Germline values: CDR1 SGHNT, CDR2 YYREEE (reference sequence). This CDR3 is built from 17 residues. As DNA, the CDR3 is TGTGCCAGCAGCTTCGGCCCACAGGGGGACTTCACAGATACGCAGTATTTT. This gives the protein CASSFGPQGDFTDTQYF.

This clone was picked up a small number of times. The rearrangement uses TRBV5-4 and TRBJ2-7; no reliable D call. Germline values: CDR1 SGHNT, CDR2 YYREEE (reference sequence). CDR3 length: 17 amino acids. V lost 4 bases, J lost 3 bases, and 23 bases lay in between. This CDR3 is CASSLDVALHIYYEQYV. In DNA form, the CDR3 reads TGTGCCAGCAGCCTGGACGTGGCCTTACACATATACTACGAGCAGTACGTC.

This chain connects TRBV11-2 to TRBJ1-1; D is possibly TRBD1 (5 bases). CDR1 and CDR2 from the germline V gene are SGHAT and FQNNGV. The CDR3 covers 14 residues. V gave up 6 bases and J gave up 4 bases, with 15 bases separating them. CDR3 loop: CASRYTREGTEAFF. In nucleotides, the CDR3 is TGTGCCAGCAGATATACCAGGGAGGGCACTGAAGCTTTCTTT.

The chain is built from TRBV19 and TRBJ1-2; 11 bases map to TRBD1. J was trimmed by 3 bases and V by 3 bases; bases with no gene match: 3. CDR1 is LNHDA and CDR2 is SQIVND in the germline V gene (reference sequence). This CDR3 comprises 15 residues. CDR3 residues: CASSIGQGAYYGYTF. Here the CDR3 DNA reads TGTGCCAGTAGTATCGGACAGGGGGCGTACTATGGCTACACCTTC.

This rearrangement joins TRBV5-4 to TRBJ2-1; TRBD2 aligns across 14 bases. V lost 3 bases to trimming and J lost 5 bases; unmatched junction nucleotides: 7. Germline V CDR1 and CDR2: SGHNT, YYREEE (reference sequence). This CDR3 comprises 17 residues. The CDR3 protein is CASSSNGLAGGHNEQFF. CDR3 DNA: TGTGCCAGCAGCTCAAACGGACTAGCGGGGGGCCACAATGAGCAGTTCTTC.

This chain uses TRBV28 with TRBJ1-2, with TRBD1 as a possible D gene (5 bases). The ends were cut back, 1 base at V and 3 bases at J, with 9 bases in the middle. In germline, CDR1 is MDHEN, CDR2 SYDVKM. The CDR3 is made up of 14 amino acids. The CDR3 DNA follows: TGTGCCAGCAGTTTATTGGGGGGGGACTATGGCTACACCTTC. Encoded protein: CASSLLGGDYGYTF.

The CDR3 sequence is CASSASGGPRTGELFF. DNA of the CDR3: TGTGCCAGCAGTGCCAGCGGGGGCCCGAGGACCGGGGAGCTGTTTTTT. The chain is built from TRBV2 and TRBJ2-2, with 8 bases lining up with TRBD2. V lost 4 bases and J lost 5; bases outside the gene matches: 9. The germline V gene has CDR1 SNHLY and CDR2 FYNNEI. CDR3 length: 16 amino acids.

This CDR3 is CASSVDSFQETQYF. The CDR3 DNA reads as TGCGCCAGCAGCGTCGACAGTTTCCAAGAGACCCAGTACTTC. V and J are TRBV5-1 and TRBJ2-5, with a tentative D call TRBD1 (5 bases). Germline V gene sequence: CDR1 SGHRS, CDR2 YFSETQ. The CDR3 is made up of 14 amino acids. V gave up 4 bases and J gave up 1 base, with 11 bases separating them. Full variable domain (rest looked up from reference TRBV5-1 and TRBJ2-5): KAGVTQTPRYLIKTRGQQVTLSCSPISGHRSVSWYQQTPGQGLQFLFEYFSETQRNKGNFPGRFSGRQFSNSRSEMNVSTLELGDSALYLCASSVDSFQETQYFGPGTRLLVL.

J is TRBJ2-5 and V is TRBV7-6; 10 bases map to TRBD2. Losses at the gene ends were 1 base for V and 5 bases for J; bases not matched to a gene: 10. CDR1 is SGHVS and CDR2 is FNYEAQ in the germline V gene. This CDR3 region has 17 residues. The CDR3 region is CASSLGSGRAGRETQYF. The CDR3 DNA reads TGTGCCAGCAGCTTAGGCAGCGGGAGGGCCGGTCGGGAGACCCAGTACTTC. Full variable domain (rest looked up from reference TRBV7-6 and TRBJ2-5): GAGVSQSPRYKVTKRGQDVALRCDPISGHVSLYWYRQALGQGPEFLTYFNYEAQQDKSGLPNDRFSAERPEGSISTLTIQRTEQRDSAMYRCASSLGSGRAGRETQYFGPGTRLLVL.

This chain's CDR3 is CASSETGTGNTDTQYF. The CDR3 coding sequence is TGTGCCAGCAGTGAGACCGGGACAGGGAACACAGATACGCAGTATTTT. The V and J genes are TRBV6-1 and TRBJ2-3, with 9 bases identical to TRBD1. Unmatched junction bases numbered 6, after V lost 3 bases and J lost 2 bases. CDR1 and CDR2 from the germline V gene are MNHNS and SASEGT. CDR3 size: 16 residues.

The J gene is TRBJ1-3, the V gene TRBV5-1; TRBD1 is a possible D gene (6 bases). The CDR3 sequence is 15 residues long. V shed 0 bases and J shed 4 bases, with 11 bases lying between them. Germline loops: CDR1 SGHRS, CDR2 YFSETQ. The CDR3 protein is CASSLDRVAGNTIYF. The CDR3, as DNA: TGCGCCAGCAGCTTGGACAGGGTGGCAGGAAACACCATATATTTT. Full variable domain (missing parts from reference TRBV5-1 and TRBJ1-3): KAGVTQTPRYLIKTRGQQVTLSCSPISGHRSVSWYQQTPGQGLQFLFEYFSETQRNKGNFPGRFSGRQFSNSRSEMNVSTLELGDSALYLCASSLDRVAGNTIYFGEGSWLTVV.

J is TRBJ2-7 and V is TRBV7-8; D not certain. This CDR3 region has 14 residues. CDR1 SGHVS and CDR2 FQNEAQ come from the germline V gene. Trimming cost V 1 base and J 1 base, with 8 bases left between them. As DNA, the CDR3 is TGTGCCAGCAGCTTAGAGGCAGGTTCCTACGAGCAGTACGTC. Residues: CASSLEAGSYEQYV.

V gene TRBV5-6 combines with J gene TRBJ1-2; 7 bases align to TRBD1. The CDR3 length is 17 residues. The V gene end was trimmed by 4 bases and the J gene end by 8 bases; junction bases not matched to a gene: 20. Germline-derived CDR1 and CDR2 are SGHDT and YYEEEE. CDR3 amino acids: CASSTLARRRTGGGYTF. CDR3 in DNA: TGTGCCAGCAGCACACTAGCTAGACGCAGGACAGGTGGAGGCTACACCTTC. Based on the CDR3 plus reference TRBV5-6 and TRBJ1-2, the full variable domain is DAGVTQSPTHLIKTRGQQVTLRCSPKSGHDTVSWYQQALGQGPQFIFQYYEEEERQRGNFPDRFSGHQFPNYSSELNVNALLLGDSALYLCASSTLARRRTGGGYTFGSGTRLTVV.

This clone was recorded once. The chain joins TRBV7-9 to TRBJ2-7, with D possibly matching TRBD2 (6 bases). CDR1 and CDR2 from the germline V gene are SEHNR and FQNEAQ (reference sequence). The CDR3 sequence is 14 residues long. V lost 0 bases, J lost 2 bases, and 8 bases lay in between. For the CDR3, the DNA is TGTGCCAGCAGCTTAGCTGGACTACCCTACGAGCAGTACTTC. Translating gives CASSLAGLPYEQYF.

The rearrangement uses TRBV29-1 and TRBJ1-2; tentative D call: TRBD1 (6 bases). The CDR3 is made up of 11 amino acids. CDR1 and CDR2 (germline): SQVTM, ANQGSEA. V lost 3 bases, J lost 10 bases, and 12 bases lay in between. Written as DNA, the CDR3 is TGCAGCGTTGACGGGACATTGTCCTACACCTTC. Translation gives CSVDGTLSYTF.

The rearrangement uses TRBV4-1 and TRBJ1-2, with unresolved D. V lost 4 bases to trimming and J lost 0 bases, with 9 bases between them. CDR1 and CDR2 (germline): MGHRA, YSYEKL. The CDR3 contains 14 residues. The CDR3 DNA reads as TGCGCCAGCAGCCCGTCCGGGACTAACTATGGCTACACCTTC. Protein product: CASSPSGTNYGYTF.

This clone has only a few counts. The chain has TRBV5-6 and TRBJ1-1; possible D gene TRBD1, 5 bases. CDR1 SGHDT and CDR2 YYEEEE come from the germline V gene. V gave up 4 bases and J gave up 10 bases, with 20 bases separating them. This CDR3 region has 14 residues. This CDR3 reads CASSAGVGAWRAFF. CDR3 coding DNA: TGTGCCAGCAGCGCGGGGGTAGGGGCTTGGCGAGCTTTCTTT.

This chain uses TRBV2 with TRBJ2-1; no reliable D call. The V gene's germline CDR1 is SNHLY and CDR2 FYNNEI. This CDR3 spans 11 amino acids. V lost 2 bases to trimming and J lost 8 bases, with 4 bases between them. CDR3 in amino acids: CASSEIDEQFF. CDR3 nucleotide sequence: TGTGCCAGCAGTGAAATCGATGAGCAGTTCTTC.

The chain is built from TRBV3-1 (or the pseudogene TRBV3-2) and TRBJ2-6; 7 positions match TRBD1. V lost 5 bases, J lost 0 bases, and 13 bases stayed unmatched. Looked up from germline, CDR1 is LGHDT and CDR2 is YNNKEL (reference sequence). CDR3 length: 19 amino acids. CDR3: CASSASGTVKLSGANVLTF. DNA of the CDR3: TGTGCCAGCAGCGCTTCCGGGACAGTGAAACTCTCTGGGGCCAACGTCCTGACTTTC.

The chain is built from TRBV7-8 and TRBJ1-2; 9 bases fit TRBD1. This CDR3 spans 13 amino acids. Germline V gives CDR1 SGHVS, CDR2 FQNEAQ. Unmatched junction bases numbered 1, after V lost 2 bases and J lost 6 bases. The CDR3 here is CASSLTGGDGYTF. CDR3 in DNA: TGTGCCAGCAGCTTAACAGGGGGCGATGGCTACACCTTC.

J is TRBJ1-4 and V is TRBV11-2; D not resolved. Per germline, CDR1 SGHAT and CDR2 FQNNGV. V dropped 7 bases and J dropped 0 bases, with 21 bases sitting between them. This CDR3 region has 18 residues. In DNA form, the CDR3 reads TGTGCCAGCACCGCCGCGGCGGATATAGTTGCAACTAATGAAAAACTGTTTTTT. Translation gives CASTAAADIVATNEKLFF.

J is TRBJ2-3 and V is TRBV27; a weak D match, TRBD2 (6 bases). The CDR3 sequence is 16 residues long. Germline CDR1 MNHEY, CDR2 SMNVEV (reference sequence). V was cut by 4 bases and J by 3 bases, with 17 bases left in between. CDR3 protein: CASSSGDYRGTDTQYF. As DNA, the CDR3 is TGTGCCAGCAGTTCCGGCGACTACCGGGGGACAGATACGCAGTATTTT.

The V gene is TRBV14, the J gene TRBJ2-5; weak D call: TRBD2 (6 bases). CDR1 is SGHDN and CDR2 is FVKESK in the germline V gene. The CDR3 is 17 amino acids. V lost 1 base, J lost 7 bases, and 22 bases lay in between. CDR3: CASSQVPVRASEGTQYF. CDR3 sequence (DNA): TGTGCCAGCAGCCAAGTTCCAGTTCGCGCTAGCGAAGGGACCCAGTACTTC.

The J gene is TRBJ2-3, the V gene TRBV30, with 9 bases lining up with TRBD2. The germline V gene has CDR1 GTSNPN and CDR2 SVGIG (reference sequence). After removal of 8 bases from V and 0 bases from J, the junction contained 9 bases not matched to a gene. The CDR3 is 15 amino acids. The CDR3 here is CAATPSGRSTDTQYF. The CDR3 DNA follows: TGTGCCGCGACTCCGAGCGGGAGGAGCACAGATACGCAGTATTTT. Using reference TRBV30 and TRBJ2-3 for the parts outside the CDR3, the full variable domain is SQTIHQWPATLVQPVGSPLSLECTVEGTSNPNLYWYRQAAGRGLQLLFYSVGIGQISSEVPQNLSASRPQDRQFILSSKKLLLSDSGFYLCAATPSGRSTDTQYFGPGTRLTVL.

This clone showed up just a few times. The chain joins TRBV18 to TRBJ2-5; no clear D gene. Germline-derived CDR1 and CDR2 are KGHSH and LQKENI. V shed 5 bases and J shed 1 base, with 8 bases lying between them. There are 13 residues in the CDR3. The CDR3 is CASSFAIQETQYF. In DNA, the CDR3 is TGTGCCAGCTCATTTGCTATCCAAGAGACCCAGTACTTC.